This T cell receptor beta chain is from a study of T cell responses to AZD1222 COVID-19 vaccine (dated by TCRdb to the early 2020s). Study-level background: AZD1222 recipients whose second dose came at about 4 weeks and those whose second dose came at about 12 weeks were combined into one group, since spike-specific TCR depth and breadth did not differ between the two schedules. Trial participants were enrolled by age into subgroups of 18-55, 56-69 and 70-plus years, and around 150, 29 and 61 TCR-sequenced participants, respectively, were included in these subgroups. A total of just over 230 trial participants underwent TCR sequencing, of whom roughly 210 had received two doses of AZD1222 and roughly 26 had received two doses of the MenACWY control vaccine.

The investigation overall reported the following: Participants were mostly white British, with more females than males. The authors suggested clonal diversity may have been underestimated. Nearly half of unique spike-specific TCRs reportedly recognized epitopes outside regions mutated in the B.1.351 and B.1.1.7 variants. No day 14 peak-response samples were available, so repertoires were characterized only after the peak T cell response. CD4 TCRs associated with the vaccine covered the entire spike protein, and the dominant responses were in regions 160-218 and 743-854. After two AZD1222 doses, both the breadth and the depth of spike-specific TCRs were significantly higher than at day 0 and than in MenACWY recipients. In the small 56-69-year group, the increase in depth fell short of significance, most likely because of low power. Conclusions about previously exposed vaccinees were limited because only six AZD1222 recipients were SARS-CoV-2 seropositive at baseline.

This clone appeared a single time. The target of this receptor is not known. Base quality data are lacking; no much larger clone is found one base away. The CDR3 regions of human TCRbeta chains were subjected to immunosequencing. As for how the authors treated the data: TCRs in the repertoires were compared against a reference library of SARS-CoV-2-specific TCRs that had been generated with the MIRA antigen-specificity platform. Breadth was defined as the fraction of unique TCRs that were SARS-CoV-2-associated. Depth was defined as the fraction of total T cells that were SARS-CoV-2-associated. Using the MIRA data, every spike-specific TCR was mapped to the spike region that the TCR reacted to and assigned to either a CD4 or a CD8 class. Log10-transformed breadth and depth values were compared by one-way ANOVA with Sidak's multiple comparisons tests. Imported from immuneACCESS, the table was reduced by TCRdb to in-frame sequences with V and J called. These copies leave out some clones; in studies compared against another copy, an unresolved V gene accounts for under half, and the cause of the remainder is not known. Clone size and the V and J calls come from that table; the DNA yielded D and trimming. The sample records 90,000 to 120,000 clones, around 83% of which are singletons. Of the sample, approximately 3.3% falls within the top ten clones.

The time point label for this specimen denotes: baseline before first vaccination. Vaccinee samples came from UK trials COV001 and COV002, including a single-blind randomized controlled phase 2/3 trial of AZD1222 (ChAdOx1 nCoV-19) in healthy adults. For TCRbeta chain sequencing, PBMC samples were collected from trial participants at day 0 and at day 28 after the second dose. The germline V gene encodes CDR1 LGHDT and CDR2 YNNKEL (reference sequence). The CDR3 runs 15 amino acids, cysteine and phenylalanine included. The DNA shown is the 45-base CDR3, in frame from base 1. Relative to germline, V is 1 base shorter and J is 2 bases shorter, with 11 bases between their ends.

The specimen was peripheral blood, collected on day 0 of AZD1222 vaccination. The sequence derives from an adult in good health. The chain was built from TRBV3-1 (or the pseudogene TRBV3-2) and TRBJ2-5; tentative D gene TRBD1, with 5 bases matching. The DNA reads as follows: TGTGCCAGCAGCCAAGTCCCCGACAGACAAGAGACCCAGTACTTC. Its protein product is CASSQVPDRQETQYF.